The clone carrying this T cell receptor (beta chain) was recorded many times. Its antigen is not known. The data stem from a study of neurological immune-mediated disorders. Study-wide findings and caveats: No sharing of CDR3 amino acid sequences was observed among expanded clones across subjects, suggesting private repertoires in all groups.

TCRdb processed the 5' RACE reads anew with MiXCR; each CDR3 protein has one entry. The sample lists 65,000 to 85,000 distinct CDR3 sequences, 3.2% occurring once. CDR1 and CDR2 from the germline V gene are DFQATT and SNEGSKA (reference sequence). The CDR3 covers 13 residues. The V gene lost 0 bases and the J gene lost 7 bases, with 12 bases spanning the gap. The chain employs TRBV20-1 and TRBJ1-2, with a weak D call TRBD1 (5 bases). This TCR came from a woman in her forties or fifties with multiple sclerosis. The source material was PBMCs. For the CDR3, the DNA is TGCAGTGCTAGAGAAATGCGGGGCAGTGGCTACACCTTC. It specifies CSAREMRGSGYTF.